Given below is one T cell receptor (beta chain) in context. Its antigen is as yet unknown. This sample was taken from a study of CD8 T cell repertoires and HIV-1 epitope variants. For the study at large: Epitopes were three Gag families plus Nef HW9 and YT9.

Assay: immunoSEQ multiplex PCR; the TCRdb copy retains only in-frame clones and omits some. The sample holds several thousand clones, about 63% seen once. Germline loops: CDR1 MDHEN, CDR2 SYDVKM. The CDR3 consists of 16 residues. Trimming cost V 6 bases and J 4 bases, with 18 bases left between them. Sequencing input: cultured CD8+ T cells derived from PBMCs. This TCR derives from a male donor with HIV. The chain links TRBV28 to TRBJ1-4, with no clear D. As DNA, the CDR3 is TGTGCCAGCAGCAACTTCACGGCGGTTTTTAATGAAAAACTGTTTTTT. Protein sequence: CASSNFTAVFNEKLFF.